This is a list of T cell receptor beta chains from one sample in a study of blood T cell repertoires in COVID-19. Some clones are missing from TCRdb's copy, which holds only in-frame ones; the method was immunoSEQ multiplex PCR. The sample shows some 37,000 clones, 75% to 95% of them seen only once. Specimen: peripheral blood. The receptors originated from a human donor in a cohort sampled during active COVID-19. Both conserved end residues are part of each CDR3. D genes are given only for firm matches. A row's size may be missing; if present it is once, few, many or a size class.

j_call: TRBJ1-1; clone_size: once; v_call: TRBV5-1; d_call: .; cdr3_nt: TGCGCCAGCAGCTTGCCGCGGGGGAACACTGAAGCTTTCTTT; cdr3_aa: CASSLPRGNTEAFF
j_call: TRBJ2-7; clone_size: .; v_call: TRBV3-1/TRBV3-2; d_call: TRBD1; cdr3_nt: TGTGCCAGCAGCCAAGCGGACAGGGTCTACGAGCAGTACTTC; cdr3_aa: CASSQADRVYEQYF
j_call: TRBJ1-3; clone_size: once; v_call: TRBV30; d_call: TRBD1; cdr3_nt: TGTGCCTGTAACCGGGACAGGGTCTTAAACACCATATATTTT; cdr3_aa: CACNRDRVLNTIYF
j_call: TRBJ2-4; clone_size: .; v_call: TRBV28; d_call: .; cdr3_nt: TGTGCCAGCAGTTTTGGACAGACCTTAGCCAAAAACATTCAGTACTTC; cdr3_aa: CASSFGQTLAKNIQYF
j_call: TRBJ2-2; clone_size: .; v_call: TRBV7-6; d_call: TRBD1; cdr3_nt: TGTGCCAGCAGCCCCACGGGACAGTATACCGGGGAGCTGTTTTTT; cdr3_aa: CASSPTGQYTGELFF
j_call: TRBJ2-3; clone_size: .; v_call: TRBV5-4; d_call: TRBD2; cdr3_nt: TGTGCCAGCAGCTTACGGGAGGGCACAGATACGCAGTATTTT; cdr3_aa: CASSLREGTDTQYF
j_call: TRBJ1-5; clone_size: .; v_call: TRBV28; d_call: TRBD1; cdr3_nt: TGTGCCAGCATCTCAGGGACAGGGAAAGGGAATCAGCCCCAGCATTTT; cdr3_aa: CASISGTGKGNQPQHF
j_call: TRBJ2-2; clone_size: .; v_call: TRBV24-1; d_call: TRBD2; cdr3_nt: TGTGCCATATCTAAGGGACTAGCGGGGACCGGGGAGCTGTTTTTT; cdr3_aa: CAISKGLAGTGELFF
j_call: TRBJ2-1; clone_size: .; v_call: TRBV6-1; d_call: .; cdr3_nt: TGTGCCAGCAGTGAATTTCGGGAGCAGTTCTTC; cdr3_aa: CASSEFREQFF
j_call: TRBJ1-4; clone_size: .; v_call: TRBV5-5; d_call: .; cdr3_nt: TGTGCCAGCAGCTTGGGGCATGCAACTAATGAAAAACTGTTTTTT; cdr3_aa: CASSLGHATNEKLFF
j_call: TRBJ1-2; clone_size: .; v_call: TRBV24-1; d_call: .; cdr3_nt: TGTGCCACCAGTTTCGAGGGCTATGGCTACACCTTC; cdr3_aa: CATSFEGYGYTF
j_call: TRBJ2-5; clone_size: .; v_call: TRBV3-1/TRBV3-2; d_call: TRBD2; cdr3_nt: TGTGCCAGCAGCCATCGACTAGCGGGAGTACAGGAGACCCAGTACTTC; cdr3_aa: CASSHRLAGVQETQYF
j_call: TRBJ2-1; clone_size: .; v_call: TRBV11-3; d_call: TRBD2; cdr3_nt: TGTGCCAGCAGCTCCCTAGCGGGACGCTACAATGAGCAGTTCTTC; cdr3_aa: CASSSLAGRYNEQFF
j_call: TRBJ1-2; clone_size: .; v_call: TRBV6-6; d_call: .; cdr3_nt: TGTGCCAGCAGTCAGTTCCAGGGACACGATGGCTACACCTTC; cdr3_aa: CASSQFQGHDGYTF
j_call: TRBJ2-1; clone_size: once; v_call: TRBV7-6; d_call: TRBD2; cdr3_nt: TGTGCCAGCCAGCCCCGGGCGGGAGGGTACAATGAGCAGTTCTTC; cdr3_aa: CASQPRAGGYNEQFF
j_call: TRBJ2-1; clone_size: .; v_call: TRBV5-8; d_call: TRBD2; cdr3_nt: TGTGCCAGCAGCCCACTAGCGGGAAGCTCCTACAATGAGCAGTTCTTC; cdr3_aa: CASSPLAGSSYNEQFF
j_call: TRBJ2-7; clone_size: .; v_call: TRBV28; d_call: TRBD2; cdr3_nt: TGTGCCAGCAGTTTGGGGGGAGGGAAATACGAGCAGTACTTC; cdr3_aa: CASSLGGGKYEQYF
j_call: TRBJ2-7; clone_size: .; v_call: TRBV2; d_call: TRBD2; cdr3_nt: TGTGCCAGCAACATAGCGGGAGGCTCCTACGAGCAGTACTTC; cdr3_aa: CASNIAGGSYEQYF
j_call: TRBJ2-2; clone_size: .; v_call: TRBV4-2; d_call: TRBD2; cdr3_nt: TGTGCCAGCAGCCAAGAACTAGCGGGAGCCACCGGGGAGCTGTTTTTT; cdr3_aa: CASSQELAGATGELFF
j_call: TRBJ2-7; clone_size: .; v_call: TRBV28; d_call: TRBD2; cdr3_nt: TGTGCCAGCAGCCTACCTAAGGGGACTAGCAGAACCTACGAGCAGTACTTC; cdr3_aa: CASSLPKGTSRTYEQYF
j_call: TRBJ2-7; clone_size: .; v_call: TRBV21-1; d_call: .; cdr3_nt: TGTGCCAGCAGCAAAGGGGGGGACAGGTGTTCCTACGAGCAGTACTTC; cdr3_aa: CASSKGGDRCSYEQYF
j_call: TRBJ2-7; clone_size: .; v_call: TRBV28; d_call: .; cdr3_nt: TGTGCCAGCAGCCCCGGAGGACCGAGCTCCTACGAGCAGTACTTC; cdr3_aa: CASSPGGPSSYEQYF
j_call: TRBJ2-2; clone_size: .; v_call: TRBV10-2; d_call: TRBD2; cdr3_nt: TGCGCCAGCAGTGAGTCCTGGGGGACTAGCGGGAGCCCGAACACCGGGGAGCTGTTTTTT; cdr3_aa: CASSESWGTSGSPNTGELFF
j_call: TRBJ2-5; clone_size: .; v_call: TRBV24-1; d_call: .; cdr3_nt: TGTGCCACCGCAATTACAGGGGGAGGGGGGCAAGAGACCCAGTACTTC; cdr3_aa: CATAITGGGGQETQYF
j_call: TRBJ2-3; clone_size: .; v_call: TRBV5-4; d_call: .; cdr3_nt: TGTGCCAGCAGCCCTCAGGGAGGCTATCCCACAGATACGCAGTATTTT; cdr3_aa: CASSPQGGYPTDTQYF
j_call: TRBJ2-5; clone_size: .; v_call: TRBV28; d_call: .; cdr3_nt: TGTGCCAGCAGTTTGACAGGTTCCCTGGGGACCCAGTACTTC; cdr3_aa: CASSLTGSLGTQYF
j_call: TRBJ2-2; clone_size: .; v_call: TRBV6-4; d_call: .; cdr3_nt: TGTGCCAGCAGCGACCGATCGGGAAGAGGGGAGCTGTTTTTT; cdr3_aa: CASSDRSGRGELFF
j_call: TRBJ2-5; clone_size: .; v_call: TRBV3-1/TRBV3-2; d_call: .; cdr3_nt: TGTGCCAGCACCTGGAGTCTGGGAGAGACCCAGTACTTC; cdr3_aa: CASTWSLGETQYF
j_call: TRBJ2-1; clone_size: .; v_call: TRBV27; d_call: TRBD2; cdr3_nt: TGTGCCAGCGGCGGGAGGGCCCTCTATGAGCAGTTCTTC; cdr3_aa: CASGGRALYEQFF
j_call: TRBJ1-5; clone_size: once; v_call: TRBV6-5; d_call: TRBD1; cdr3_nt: TGTGCCAGCGCTAGGGACAGGGGGAATCAGCCCCAGCATTTT; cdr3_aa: CASARDRGNQPQHF
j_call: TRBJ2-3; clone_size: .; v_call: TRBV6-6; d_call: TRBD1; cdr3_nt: TGTGCCAGCAGGGGGACAGGGGGCAGGACAGATACGCAGTATTTT; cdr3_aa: CASRGTGGRTDTQYF
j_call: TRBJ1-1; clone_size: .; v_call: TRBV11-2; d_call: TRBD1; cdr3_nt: TGTGCCAGCCGAGGGGCAGGGGGTCTCACTGAAGCTTTCTTT; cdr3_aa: CASRGAGGLTEAFF
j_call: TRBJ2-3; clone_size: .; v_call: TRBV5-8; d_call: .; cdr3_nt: TGTGCCAGCAGCTTGGGGGCAGGTATCACAGATACGCAGTATTTT; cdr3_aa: CASSLGAGITDTQYF
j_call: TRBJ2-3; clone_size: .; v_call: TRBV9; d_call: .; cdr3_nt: TGTGCCAGCAGCGTATTCAGGGGCGCAGATACGCAGTATTTT; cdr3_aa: CASSVFRGADTQYF
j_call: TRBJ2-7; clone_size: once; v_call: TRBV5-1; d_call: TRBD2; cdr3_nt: TGCGCCAGCAGCTTGGGGCGGGAGTACGAGCAGTACTTC; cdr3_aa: CASSLGREYEQYF
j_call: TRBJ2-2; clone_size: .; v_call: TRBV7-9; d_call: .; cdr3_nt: TGTGCCAGCAGCTTAGGGCAGGGTATCACCGGGGAGCTGTTTTTT; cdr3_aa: CASSLGQGITGELFF
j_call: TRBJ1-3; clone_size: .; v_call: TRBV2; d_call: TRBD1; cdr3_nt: TGTGCCAGCAGTGCCCGCGGGGGGCCTACCGGGACAGTCCGGGCGGGAAACACCATATATTTT; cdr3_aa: CASSARGGPTGTVRAGNTIYF
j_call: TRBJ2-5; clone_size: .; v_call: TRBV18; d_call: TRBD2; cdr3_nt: TGTGCCAGCTCGCAGGGACTACAAGAGACCCAGTACTTC; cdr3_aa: CASSQGLQETQYF
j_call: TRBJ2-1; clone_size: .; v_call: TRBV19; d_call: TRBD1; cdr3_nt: TGTGCCAGTAGTATAGCAAGGGGACAGATCAACAATGAGCAGTTCTTC; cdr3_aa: CASSIARGQINNEQFF
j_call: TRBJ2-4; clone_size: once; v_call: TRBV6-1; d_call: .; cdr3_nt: TGTGCCAGCAGTGAAGGACTTAGGGGGGGAAACATTCAGTACTTC; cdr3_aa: CASSEGLRGGNIQYF